This T cell receptor beta chain was identified during a study of molecular identifiers for immune sequencing clone quantification. CDR1 is SGHTA, CDR2 FQGNSA, per germline. Trimming removed 3 bases from V and 1 base from J, with 13 bases in between. The CDR3 extends over 16 amino acids. This clonotype was recorded at least ten times. A single record per CDR3 protein comes from TCRdb applying MiXCR to the PCR reads. The data show about 65,000 distinct CDR3 sequences, 15% to 20% seen once. This TCR was recovered from a human donor in good health. Some libraries in this study had Jurkat cell RNA spiked in. Specimen: naive CD8+ T cells from blood, with Jurkat cell RNA spiked in. Subset reported: FACS-sorted CD8+CD4-CCR7+CD45RA+ naive T cells. The chain combines TRBV7-2 with TRBJ2-1, with D uncertain. The CDR3 reads CASSLVGLGSYNEQFF. CDR3 bases: TGTGCCAGCAGCTTGGTGGGCTTGGGGTCCTACAATGAGCAGTTCTTC.